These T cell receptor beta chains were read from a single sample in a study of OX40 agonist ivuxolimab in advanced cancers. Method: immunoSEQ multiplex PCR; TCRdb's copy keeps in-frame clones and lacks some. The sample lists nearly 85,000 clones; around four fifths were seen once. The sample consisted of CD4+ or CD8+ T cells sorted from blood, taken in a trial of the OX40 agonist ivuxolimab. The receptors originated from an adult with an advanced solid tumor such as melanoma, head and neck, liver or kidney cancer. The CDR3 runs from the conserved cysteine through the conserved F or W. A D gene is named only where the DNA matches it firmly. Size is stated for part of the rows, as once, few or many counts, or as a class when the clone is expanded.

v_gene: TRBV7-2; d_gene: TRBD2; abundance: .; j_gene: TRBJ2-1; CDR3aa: CASSLGGSSHEQFF; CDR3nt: TGTGCCAGCAGCTTGGGGGGGAGCTCACATGAGCAGTTCTTC
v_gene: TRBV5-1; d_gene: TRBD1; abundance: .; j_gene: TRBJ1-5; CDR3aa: CASSLGAGGFPYSNQPQHF; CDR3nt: TGCGCCAGCAGCTTGGGGGCAGGGGGCTTCCCGTATAGCAATCAGCCCCAGCATTTT
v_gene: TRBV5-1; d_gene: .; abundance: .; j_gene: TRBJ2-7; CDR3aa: CASSPQGGPGGQYYEQYF; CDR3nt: TGCGCCAGCAGCCCTCAGGGGGGCCCCGGGGGTCAATATTACGAGCAGTACTTC
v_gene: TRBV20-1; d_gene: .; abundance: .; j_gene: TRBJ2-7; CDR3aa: CSARSGHEQYF; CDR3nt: TGCAGTGCTAGGTCGGGGCACGAGCAGTACTTC
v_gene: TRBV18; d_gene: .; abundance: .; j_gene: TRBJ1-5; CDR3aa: CASSPPSGVENQPQHF; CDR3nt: TGTGCCAGCTCACCACCGTCTGGTGTTGAAAATCAGCCCCAGCATTTT
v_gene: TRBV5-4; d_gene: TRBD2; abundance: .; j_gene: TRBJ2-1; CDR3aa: CASSLGSGGANEQFF; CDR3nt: TGTGCCAGCAGCTTAGGTAGCGGGGGGGCCAATGAGCAGTTCTTC
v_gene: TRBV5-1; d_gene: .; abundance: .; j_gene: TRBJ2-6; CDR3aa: CASSPMPGAGANVLTF; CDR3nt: TGCGCCAGCAGCCCGATGCCAGGGGCTGGGGCCAACGTCCTGACTTTC
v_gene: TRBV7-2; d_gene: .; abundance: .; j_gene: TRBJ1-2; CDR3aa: CASSLLGPGNGYTF; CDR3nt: TGTGCCAGCAGCTTACTGGGTCCGGGTAATGGCTACACCTTC
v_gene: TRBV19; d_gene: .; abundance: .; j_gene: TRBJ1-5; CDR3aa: CASSRGLGNFREPQHF; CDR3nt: TGTGCCAGTAGCCGGGGCCTCGGAAACTTTCGGGAGCCCCAGCATTTT
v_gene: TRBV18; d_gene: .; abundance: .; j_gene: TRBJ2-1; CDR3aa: CASSPVQGGFNEQFF; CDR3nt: TGTGCCAGCTCACCGGTCCAGGGGGGGTTCAATGAGCAGTTCTTC
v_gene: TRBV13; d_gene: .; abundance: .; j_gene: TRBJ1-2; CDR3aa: CASIGRGIRSGYGYTF; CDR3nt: TGTGCCAGCATAGGCCGGGGGATAAGGTCTGGGTATGGCTACACCTTC
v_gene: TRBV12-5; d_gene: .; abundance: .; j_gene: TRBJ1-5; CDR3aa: CASGPGLLGNQPQHF; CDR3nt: TGTGCTAGTGGTCCGGGACTGCTTGGCAATCAGCCCCAGCATTTT
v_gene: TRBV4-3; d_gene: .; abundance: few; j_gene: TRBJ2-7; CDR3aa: CASSQDLTALAYEQYF; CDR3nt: TGCGCCAGCAGCCAAGATCTGACAGCACTTGCCTACGAGCAGTACTTC
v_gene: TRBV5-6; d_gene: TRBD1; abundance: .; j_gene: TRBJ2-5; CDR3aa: CASSPDRVETQYF; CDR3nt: TGTGCCAGCAGCCCGGACAGGGTAGAGACCCAGTACTTC
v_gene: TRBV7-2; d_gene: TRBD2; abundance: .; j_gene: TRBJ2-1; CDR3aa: CASSSAGTSGYNEQFF; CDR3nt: TGTGCCAGCAGCTCCGCCGGGACTAGCGGATACAATGAGCAGTTCTTC
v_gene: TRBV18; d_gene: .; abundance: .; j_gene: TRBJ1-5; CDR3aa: CASSGWSNQPQHF; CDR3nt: TGTGCCAGCTCTGGCTGGTCCAATCAGCCCCAGCATTTT
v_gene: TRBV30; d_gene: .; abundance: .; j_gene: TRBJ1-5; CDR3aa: CAWQQGQHQPQHF; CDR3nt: TGTGCCTGGCAACAGGGCCAACATCAGCCCCAGCATTTT
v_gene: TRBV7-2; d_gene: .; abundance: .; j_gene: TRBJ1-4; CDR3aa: CASRGVGSTNEKLFF; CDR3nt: TGTGCCAGCAGGGGGGTTGGGTCAACTAATGAAAAACTGTTTTTT
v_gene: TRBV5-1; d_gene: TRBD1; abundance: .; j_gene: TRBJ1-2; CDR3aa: CASSLWSGGRRDGYTF; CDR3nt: TGCGCCAGCAGCTTGTGGTCAGGGGGCAGAAGAGATGGCTACACCTTC
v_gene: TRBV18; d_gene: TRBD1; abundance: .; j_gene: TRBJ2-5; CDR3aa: CASSPLGTGGETQYF; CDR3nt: TGTGCCAGCTCACCCCTCGGGACAGGGGGGGAGACCCAGTACTTC
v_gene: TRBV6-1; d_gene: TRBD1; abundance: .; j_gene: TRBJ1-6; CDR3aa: CASSMTGTGVSPLHF; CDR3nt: TGTGCCAGCAGTATGACCGGGACAGGGGTATCACCCCTCCACTTT
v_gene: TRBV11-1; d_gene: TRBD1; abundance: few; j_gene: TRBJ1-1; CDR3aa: CASSSAGTDNTEAFF; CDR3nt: TGTGCCAGCAGCTCGGCCGGGACAGATAACACTGAAGCTTTCTTT
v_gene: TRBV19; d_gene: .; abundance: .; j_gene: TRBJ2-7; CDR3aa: CASSITHERVGEQYF; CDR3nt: TGTGCCAGTAGTATAACCCATGAGAGGGTAGGGGAGCAGTACTTC
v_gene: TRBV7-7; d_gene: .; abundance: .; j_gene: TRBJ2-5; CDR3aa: CASSLREEETQYF; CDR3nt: TGTGCCAGCAGCTTACGAGAGGAAGAGACCCAGTACTTC
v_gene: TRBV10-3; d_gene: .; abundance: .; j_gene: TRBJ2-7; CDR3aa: CAIRDPGEQYF; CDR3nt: TGTGCCATCAGAGACCCGGGCGAGCAGTACTTC
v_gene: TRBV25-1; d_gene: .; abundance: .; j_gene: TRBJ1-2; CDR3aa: CASSSANLISNYGYTF; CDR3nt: TGTGCCAGCAGTTCTGCGAACCTTATATCTAACTATGGCTACACCTTC
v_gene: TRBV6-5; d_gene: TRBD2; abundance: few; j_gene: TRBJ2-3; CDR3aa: CASSYSGGRRDTQYF; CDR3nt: TGTGCCAGCAGTTACAGCGGGGGCCGGCGGGATACGCAGTATTTT
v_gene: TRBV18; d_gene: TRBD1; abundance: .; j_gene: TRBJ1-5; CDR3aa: CASSPPGQGARGNQPQHF; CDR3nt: TGTGCCAGCTCACCACCTGGACAGGGGGCGAGGGGGAATCAGCCCCAGCATTTT
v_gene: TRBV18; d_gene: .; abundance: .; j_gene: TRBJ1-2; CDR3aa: CASSPEQNYGYTF; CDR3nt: TGTGCCAGCTCACCCGAACAGAATTATGGCTACACCTTC
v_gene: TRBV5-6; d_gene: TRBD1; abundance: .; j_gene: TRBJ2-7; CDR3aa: CASSSMDRSSYEQYF; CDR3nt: TGTGCCAGCAGCTCTATGGACAGGAGCTCCTACGAGCAGTACTTC
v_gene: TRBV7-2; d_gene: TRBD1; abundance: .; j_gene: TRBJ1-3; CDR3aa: CASSSGQGVKAGNTIYF; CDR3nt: TGTGCCAGCAGCTCCGGACAGGGGGTGAAGGCTGGAAACACCATATATTTT
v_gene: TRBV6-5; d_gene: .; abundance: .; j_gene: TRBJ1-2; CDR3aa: CASHSGYGYTF; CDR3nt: TGTGCCAGCCACAGTGGCTATGGCTACACCTTC
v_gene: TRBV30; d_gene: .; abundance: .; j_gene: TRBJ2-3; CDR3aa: CAWSVKDRSSTDTQYF; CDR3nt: TGTGCCTGGAGTGTTAAGGACAGATCTAGCACAGATACGCAGTATTTT
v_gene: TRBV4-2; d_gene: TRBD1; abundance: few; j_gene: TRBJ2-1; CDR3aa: CASSQVGSQGANEQFF; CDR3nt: TGTGCCAGCAGCCAAGTGGGCTCACAGGGGGCAAATGAGCAGTTCTTC
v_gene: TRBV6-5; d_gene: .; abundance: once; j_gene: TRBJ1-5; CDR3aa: CASRRKIGLNQPQHF; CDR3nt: TGTGCCAGCAGGAGGAAGATAGGCCTCAATCAGCCCCAGCATTTT
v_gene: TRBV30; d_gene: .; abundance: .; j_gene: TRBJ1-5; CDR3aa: CAWSVLGINQPQHF; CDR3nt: TGTGCCTGGAGTGTTCTGGGGATCAATCAGCCCCAGCATTTT
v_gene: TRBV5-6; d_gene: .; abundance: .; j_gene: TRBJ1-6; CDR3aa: CASSFLTAYNSPLHF; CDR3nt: TGTGCCAGCAGCTTTCTGACAGCTTATAATTCACCCCTCCACTTT
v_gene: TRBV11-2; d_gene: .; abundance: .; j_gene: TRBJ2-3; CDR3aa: CASSLDSQGGTDTQYF; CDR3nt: TGTGCCAGCAGCTTAGATAGTCAGGGAGGCACAGATACGCAGTATTTT
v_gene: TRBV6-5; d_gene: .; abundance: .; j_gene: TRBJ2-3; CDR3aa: CASSYVQGGAQYF; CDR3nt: TGTGCCAGCAGTTACGTTCAGGGCGGGGCGCAGTATTTT
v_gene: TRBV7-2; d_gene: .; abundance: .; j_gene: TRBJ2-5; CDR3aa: CASSLGDSQETQYF; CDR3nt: TGTGCCAGCAGCTTAGGAGACAGCCAAGAGACCCAGTACTTC
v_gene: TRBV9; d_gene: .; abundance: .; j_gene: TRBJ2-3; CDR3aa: CASSARDPTNTQYF; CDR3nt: TGTGCCAGCAGCGCTCGGGACCCCACGAATACGCAGTATTTT